Here is one T cell receptor beta chain with its context. The antigen is unknown. The data stem from a study of cytomegalovirus exposure and HLA in healthy donors. Study background: A prior analysis found 95 million to 140 million unique TCR beta sequences from some 190 million T cells. Study-wide points: Later work found that TCR association rates differed between HLA loci; DRB1 had the most and HLA-C the fewest. A highly shared variant cluster was judged a likely technical artifact.

Germline V gene sequence: CDR1 LGHNT, CDR2 FRNRAP. Trimming shortened V by 7 bases and J by 1 base, and 4 bases separated the two germline ends. CDR3 length: 11 residues. Both 60 Vbeta primers and 13 Jbeta primers went into the PCR. Assay: immunoSEQ multiplex PCR; the TCRdb copy retains only in-frame clones and omits some. The sample has some 95,000 clones; over 65% are singletons. This rearrangement joins TRBV12-5 to TRBJ1-1; D is unclear. The material sequenced was PBMCs. This TCR was recovered from a woman aged 18-29 years in good health and CMV-seropositive. CDR3 loop: CASVSNTEAFF. For the CDR3, the DNA is TGTGCTAGTGTATCGAACACTGAAGCTTTCTTT.